This entry features one T cell receptor (beta chain) sequence. The antigen is not known. The V end was cut by 0 bases, the J end by 2 bases, with 8 bases between. Germline V gene data show CDR1 as MNHEY and CDR2 as SVGAGI. This CDR3 is built from 15 residues. The data belong to a study of cytomegalovirus exposure and HLA in healthy donors. Notes on the study in general: In a later analysis, several top co-occurrence clusters appeared linked to parvovirus B19, influenza, CMV and Epstein-Barr virus. A later analysis showed TCR association rates differing by HLA locus, peaking at DRB1 and lowest at HLA-C. The presence/absence work took it that sequencing depth was about the same across donors.

Donors in the study were healthy people who gave bone marrow. Primers: 60 Vbeta forward and 13 Jbeta reverse. The table came from immunoSEQ multiplex PCR; TCRdb's copy has only in-frame clones and leaves some out. This table holds around 100,000 clones, roughly 68% found once. The source of this sequence is a woman under 40 in good health and CMV-seronegative. The rearrangement joins TRBV6-5 to TRBJ1-3; D call uncertain. Material: PBMCs. For the CDR3, the DNA is TGTGCCAGCAGTTACTCCGGACTCGCTGGAAACACCATATATTTT. Translation gives CASSYSGLAGNTIYF.